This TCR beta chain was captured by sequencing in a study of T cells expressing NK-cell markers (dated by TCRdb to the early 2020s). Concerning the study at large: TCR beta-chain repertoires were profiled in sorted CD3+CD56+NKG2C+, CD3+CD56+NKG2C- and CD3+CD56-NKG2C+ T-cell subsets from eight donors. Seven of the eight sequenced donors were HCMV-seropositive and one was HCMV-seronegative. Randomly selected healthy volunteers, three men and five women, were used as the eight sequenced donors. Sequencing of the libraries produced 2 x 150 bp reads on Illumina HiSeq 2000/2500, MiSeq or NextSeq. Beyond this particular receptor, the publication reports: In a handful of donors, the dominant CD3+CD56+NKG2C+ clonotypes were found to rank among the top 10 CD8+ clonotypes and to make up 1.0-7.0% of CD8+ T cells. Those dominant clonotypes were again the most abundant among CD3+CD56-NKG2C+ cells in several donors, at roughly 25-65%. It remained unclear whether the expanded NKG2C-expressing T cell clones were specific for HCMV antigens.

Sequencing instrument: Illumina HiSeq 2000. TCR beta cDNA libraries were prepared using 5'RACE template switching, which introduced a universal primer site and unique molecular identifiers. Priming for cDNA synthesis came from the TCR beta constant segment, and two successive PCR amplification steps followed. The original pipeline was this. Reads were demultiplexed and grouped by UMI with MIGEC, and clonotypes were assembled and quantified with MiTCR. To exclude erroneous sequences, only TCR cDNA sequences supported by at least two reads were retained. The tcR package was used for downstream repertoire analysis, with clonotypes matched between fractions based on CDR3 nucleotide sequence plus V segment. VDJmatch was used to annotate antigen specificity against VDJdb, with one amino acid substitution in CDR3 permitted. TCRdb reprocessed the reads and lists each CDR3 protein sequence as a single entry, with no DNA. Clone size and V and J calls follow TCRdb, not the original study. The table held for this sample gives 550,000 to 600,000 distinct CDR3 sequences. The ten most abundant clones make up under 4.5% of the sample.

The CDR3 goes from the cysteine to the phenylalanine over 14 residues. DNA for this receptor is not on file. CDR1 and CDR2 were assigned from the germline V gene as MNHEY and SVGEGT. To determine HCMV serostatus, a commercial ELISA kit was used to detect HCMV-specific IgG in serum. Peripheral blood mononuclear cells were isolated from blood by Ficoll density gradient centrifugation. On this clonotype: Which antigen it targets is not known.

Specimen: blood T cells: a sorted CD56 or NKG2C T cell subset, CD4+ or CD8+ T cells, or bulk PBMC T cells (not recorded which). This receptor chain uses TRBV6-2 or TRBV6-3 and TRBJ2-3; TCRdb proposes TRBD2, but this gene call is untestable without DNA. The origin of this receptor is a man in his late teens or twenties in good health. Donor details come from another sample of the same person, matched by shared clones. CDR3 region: CASRESGSTDTQYF.